The clone carrying this TCR beta chain was counted at least ten times. Its antigen is not identified. The CDR3 regions of TCR beta were amplified from RNA transcripts. During a first-round RT-PCR of the TCR CDR3, the HTBI primer set was used. MiXCR was run by TCRdb on the multiplex PCR reads, yielding one entry per CDR3 protein. Among a few hundred thousand distinct CDR3 sequences listed, about 15% were seen once. This sample was taken from a study of T cells in Graves' hyperthyroidism and ophthalmopathy. General study findings and limits: Through a model of 13 V-J features, ophthalmopathy was separated from stable hyperthyroidism. Expanded thyroid clonotypes (above 0.001) were mostly also found in blood.

V shed 7 bases, J shed 6 bases, and the junction held 10 bases outside the gene matches. Germline-derived CDR1 and CDR2 are SQVTM and ANQGSEA. The CDR3 spans 13 residues. V usage is TRBV29-1 and J usage is TRBJ2-3, with 7 bases matching TRBD1. The sequence came from a woman aged 25 to 39 with Graves' ophthalmopathy. Sequencing used blood. The chain's CDR3 is CSAQGDLADTQYF. DNA for the CDR3: TGCAGCGCCCAGGGGGATTTGGCGGATACGCAGTATTTT.